Listed below are T cell receptor beta chains from one sample, sequenced in a study of blood T cells in healthy people across ages. TCRdb re-called the 5' RACE reads through MiXCR, storing one row per CDR3 protein. The data contain about a million distinct CDR3 sequences, roughly 50% of them singletons. Input material: blood. These receptors all stem from a woman in her fifties or sixties in good health. Both conserved end residues are part of each CDR3. The D gene is left open where the match is weak. Some rows have no size entry. The others give once, few or many, or a class for an expanded clone.

size	V	D	J	DNA	CDR3
.	TRBV7-9	.	TRBJ1-4	TGTGCCAGCAGCTCTGGTCAGGGGAGGGGTGAAAAACTGTTTTTT	CASSSGQGRGEKLFF
few	TRBV12-3/TRBV12-4	TRBD2	TRBJ2-5	TGTGCCAGCAGTCTGCTGGCGACTAGCGGGGCGTACTTC	CASSLLATSGAYF
once	TRBV20-1	TRBD2	TRBJ2-5	TGCAGTGCTCCCCATGGCGGGAGCAAACACAATGAGCAGTACTTC	CSAPHGGSKHNEQYF
.	TRBV5-1	.	TRBJ2-4	TGCGCCAGCAGCTTTTGGGGAGAGGGGGACATTCAGTACTTC	CASSFWGEGDIQYF
few	TRBV9	.	TRBJ2-5	TGTGCCAGCAGCGTAGGGGCCGAATCCCAAGAGACCCAGTACTTC	CASSVGAESQETQYF
.	TRBV29-1	TRBD2	TRBJ2-3	TGCAGCATTGAGACTAGCGGGAGTGGCACAGATACGCAGTATTTT	CSIETSGSGTDTQYF
.	TRBV3-1	TRBD2	TRBJ2-7	TGTGCCAGCAGCCCTACCAGACTAGCGGGACTCTACGAGCAGTACTTC	CASSPTRLAGLYEQYF
.	TRBV11-2	.	TRBJ2-1	TGTGCCAGCAGCTTATCGCGGGGTGGCGGCCCTCAGTTCTTC	CASSLSRGGGPQFF
.	TRBV20-1	TRBD2	TRBJ2-1	TGCAGTGCTAGAGATGGGCTAGCGGGAAACTACAATGAGCAGTTCTTC	CSARDGLAGNYNEQFF
.	TRBV5-1	.	TRBJ2-7	TGCGCCAGCAGCTTGGTGGAAGGGGCCAACTACGAGCAGTACTTC	CASSLVEGANYEQYF
.	TRBV4-2	.	TRBJ1-1	TGTGCCAGCAGCCAAGATCGGGGACACCGGTTCGAAGCTTTCTTT	CASSQDRGHRFEAFF
.	TRBV2	TRBD2	TRBJ2-7	TGTGCCAGCGGGCGCAGCGGGAGGCAGGTCGAGCAGTACTTC	CASGRSGRQVEQYF
.	TRBV5-1	.	TRBJ1-4	TGCGCCAGCAGTTACGCCGGGACAACAACTAATGAAAAACTGTTTTTT	CASSYAGTTTNEKLFF
.	TRBV5-1	.	TRBJ2-3	TGCGCCAGCAGCTTGGAAGGGGGAGCGGGCACAGATACGCAGTATTTT	CASSLEGGAGTDTQYF
.	TRBV27	TRBD2	TRBJ2-1	TGTGCCAGCGCTAGCGGGTCCTACAATGAGCAGTTCTTC	CASASGSYNEQFF
.	TRBV3-1	.	TRBJ2-3	TGTGCCAGCAGCCCGGTGGGTAGCGGCACAGATACGCAGTATTTT	CASSPVGSGTDTQYF
.	TRBV7-2	.	TRBJ2-7	TGTGCCTCCGCGGTTTCCTACGAGCAGTACTTC	CASAVSYEQYF
few	TRBV14	TRBD1	TRBJ2-6	TGTGCCAGCAGCCCAAGACAGGGGGTGATGTCTGGGGCCAACGTCCTGACTTTC	CASSPRQGVMSGANVLTF
.	TRBV15	.	TRBJ2-6	TGTGCCACCAGCAGAGATCCCGGACCCCTTCCTTTTGGGGCCAACGTCCTGACTTTC	CATSRDPGPLPFGANVLTF
.	TRBV6-5	.	TRBJ2-7	TGTGCCAGCAGTTACTCGACCGTGGGGAATGGCGAGCAGTACTTC	CASSYSTVGNGEQYF
many	TRBV18	.	TRBJ2-5	TGTGCCAGCAGCCCCGGGACGAAAGAGACCCAGTACTTC	CASSPGTKETQYF
.	TRBV12-3/TRBV12-4	.	TRBJ1-6	TGTGCCAGCAAAAGGGGAACCCTCCACTTT	CASKRGTLHF
.	TRBV12-3/TRBV12-4	.	TRBJ2-3	TGTGCCAGCAGTCCCGCAGGGGATCGCACAGATACGCAGTATTTT	CASSPAGDRTDTQYF
.	TRBV3-1	TRBD2	TRBJ2-7	TGTGCCGGCAGCCAAGAGATCCTCACGGGAGGAGCCTACGAGCAGTACTTC	CAGSQEILTGGAYEQYF
.	TRBV6-6	.	TRBJ2-7	TGTGCCAGCAGTAACTTACAGCGAAACGAGCAGTACTTC	CASSNLQRNEQYF
.	TRBV28	TRBD2	TRBJ2-7	TGTGCCAGCAGAACCAATGGACTAGCGGGAGCCTACGAGCAGTACTTC	CASRTNGLAGAYEQYF
.	TRBV2	.	TRBJ1-5	TGTGCCAAGGGGGGTGAATATAGCAATCAGCCCCAGCATTTT	CAKGGEYSNQPQHF
few	TRBV10-3	TRBD2	TRBJ2-7	TGTGCCATCAGTGAAGGGGTAGCGGGAGGCTACGAGCAGTACTTC	CAISEGVAGGYEQYF
.	TRBV14	TRBD2	TRBJ2-1	TGTGCCAGCAGCACCCGGTTTGGTAGCGGGAGTAGTAATGAGCAGTTCTTC	CASSTRFGSGSSNEQFF
.	TRBV20-1	.	TRBJ2-1	TGCAGTGCTAGAGATTTGGGGGGAAAGGGCAATGAGCAGTTCTTC	CSARDLGGKGNEQFF
few	TRBV7-9	TRBD2	TRBJ2-5	TGTGCCAGCAGTTCCTTCGGGGGGGAGACCCAGTACTTC	CASSSFGGETQYF
.	TRBV10-3	TRBD2	TRBJ2-1	TGTGCCATCAGAGACGGGACTAGCGGTTATAATGAGCAGTTCTTC	CAIRDGTSGYNEQFF
few	TRBV6-1	.	TRBJ1-1	TGTGCCAGCAGTCTCGGCAGTCTTATGAACACTGAAGCTTTCTTT	CASSLGSLMNTEAFF
.	TRBV18	.	TRBJ2-7	TGTGCCAGCTCACCATTGGGGGCCGAGTCCTACGAGCAGTACTTC	CASSPLGAESYEQYF
few	TRBV4-1	.	TRBJ2-5	TGCGCCAGCAGCCAATTTCGACTCTTCCAAGAGACCCAGTACTTC	CASSQFRLFQETQYF
.	TRBV20-1	TRBD2	TRBJ2-1	TGCAGTGCTAGGGCCGGGGGGGAACGTAACAATGAGCAGTTCTTC	CSARAGGERNNEQFF
few	TRBV29-1	TRBD2	TRBJ2-1	TGCAGCGTAAGACTAGCGGGAGGGCCGACCTCGGATTACAATGAGCAGTTCTTC	CSVRLAGGPTSDYNEQFF
.	TRBV12-3/TRBV12-4	TRBD1	TRBJ2-7	TGTGCCAGCAGTCCGACAGGGAATTCCTACGAGCAGTACTTC	CASSPTGNSYEQYF
few	TRBV6-2/TRBV6-3	.	TRBJ1-1	TGTGCCAGCAGTTACTCGACTGGGTACACTGAAGCTTTCTTT	CASSYSTGYTEAFF
.	TRBV9	.	TRBJ1-2	TGTGCCAGCAGCTCATTGAGGGCTAGCTACACCTTC	CASSSLRASYTF
.	TRBV6-5	TRBD1	TRBJ1-4	TGTGCCAGCAGTTGGGACAGCGACGGAGCTAATGAAAAACTGTTTTTT	CASSWDSDGANEKLFF
.	TRBV7-9	.	TRBJ1-2	TGTGCCACCTATAAGACAGCAACTAACTATGGCTACACCTTC	CATYKTATNYGYTF
few	TRBV28	TRBD1	TRBJ2-7	TGTGCCAGCAGAGACGCCGGGACAGGGTTTTACGAGCAGTACTTC	CASRDAGTGFYEQYF
.	TRBV9	.	TRBJ2-2	TGTGCCGGCAGCGCCCCTATGGGTCTTAACACCGGGGAGCTGTTTTTT	CAGSAPMGLNTGELFF
.	TRBV20-1	TRBD2	TRBJ2-1	TGCAGTGCTAGAGGGCGGACTAGCGGATACAATGAGCAGTTCTTC	CSARGRTSGYNEQFF
.	TRBV5-1	.	TRBJ1-2	TGCGCCAGCAGCTTGTCCGGAGTTTCCTATGGCTACACCTTC	CASSLSGVSYGYTF
once	TRBV29-1	.	TRBJ2-3	TGCAGCGTTGAAAGCGGCCCGACGGATACGCAGTATTTT	CSVESGPTDTQYF
many	TRBV5-4	TRBD2	TRBJ2-5	TGTGCCAGCAGTCGGACTAGCGGTACCCAAGAGACCCAGTACTTC	CASSRTSGTQETQYF
.	TRBV10-3	.	TRBJ2-5	TGTGCCATCAGTGAGTCGTGGGGATCAGAGACCCAGTACTTC	CAISESWGSETQYF
.	TRBV5-5	.	TRBJ1-2	TGTGCCAGCAGCTTGGCCGGGAGGGCAGTTGGTGGCTACACCTTC	CASSLAGRAVGGYTF
.	TRBV20-1	TRBD1	TRBJ1-2	TGCAGCGCTGCGACAGGGAAGGGACTTGATGGCTACACCTTC	CSAATGKGLDGYTF
once	TRBV3-1	TRBD1	TRBJ2-6	TGTGCCAGCAGCCTACGGGGACAGGGGAGATCTGGGGCCAACGTCCTGACTTTC	CASSLRGQGRSGANVLTF
.	TRBV7-2	TRBD2	TRBJ2-5	TGTGCCAGCAGCTTCCGGGACTACCTTCGGGAGCAGTACTTC	CASSFRDYLREQYF
few	TRBV10-3	.	TRBJ1-2	TGTGCCATCAGTGCGGCAGCGACTAGCTATGGCTACACCTTC	CAISAAATSYGYTF
.	TRBV12-3/TRBV12-4	.	TRBJ1-5	TGTGCCAGCACCGCTGGCAGGTTAAGCAATCAGCCCCAGCATTTT	CASTAGRLSNQPQHF
.	TRBV13	.	TRBJ2-5	TGTGCCAGCAGCTTAGCCGAGGGGAGTTACGAGCGGTACTTC	CASSLAEGSYERYF
few	TRBV12-3/TRBV12-4	.	TRBJ2-3	TGTGCCAGCAGTTTACAGGGCGGTAGCACAGATACGCAGTATTTT	CASSLQGGSTDTQYF
.	TRBV12-3/TRBV12-4	.	TRBJ2-3	TGTGCCAGCAGTGTATCGCAGGGAGGAGATACGCAGTATTTT	CASSVSQGGDTQYF
few	TRBV2	TRBD2	TRBJ2-1	TGTGCCAGCAGTTCCCCGGGACTAGTCCTCAATAGCGAGCAGTTCTTC	CASSSPGLVLNSEQFF
few	TRBV29-1	TRBD1	TRBJ1-2	TGCAGCGTTGCAGTATCAGGGGGAGATGGCTACACCTTC	CSVAVSGGDGYTF